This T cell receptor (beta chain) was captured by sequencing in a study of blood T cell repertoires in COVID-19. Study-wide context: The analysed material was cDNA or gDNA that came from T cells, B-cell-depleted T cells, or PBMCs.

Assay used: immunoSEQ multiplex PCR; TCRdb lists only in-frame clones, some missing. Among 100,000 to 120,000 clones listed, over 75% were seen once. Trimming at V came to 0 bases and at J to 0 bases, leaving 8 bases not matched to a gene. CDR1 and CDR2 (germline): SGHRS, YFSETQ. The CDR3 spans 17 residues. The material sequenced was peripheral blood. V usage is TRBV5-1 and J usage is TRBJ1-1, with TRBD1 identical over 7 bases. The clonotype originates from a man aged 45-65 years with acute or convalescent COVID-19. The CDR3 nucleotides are TGCGCCAGCAGCTTGGCCCACAGGGGCGGCGTGAACACTGAAGCTTTCTTT. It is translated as CASSLAHRGGVNTEAFF.